Reported below is one T cell receptor beta chain. Germline CDR1 is SGHRS and CDR2 is YFSETQ. This CDR3 region has 16 residues. V was shortened by 0 bases and J by 0 bases, with 13 bases between the two germline ends. In the study's own analysis: Reference gene primer amplification in the assay estimated nucleated cell counts. Clones were sequenced by immunoSEQ multiplex PCR, and TCRdb holds only the in-frame ones, with some missing. Clone size and the V and J calls come from that table; the DNA yielded D and trimming. Of over 150,000 clones in the sample, around 90% were seen once. This entry comes from a study of blood T cell repertoires in COVID-19. At the level of the study: The United States, Italy and Spain provided the acute and convalescent COVID-19 samples. Nucleic acid was either cDNA or gDNA, and it came from T cells, B-cell-depleted T cells, or PBMCs.

Material: peripheral blood. The chain is built from TRBV5-1 and TRBJ2-7; tentatively, D is TRBD1 (5 bases). This receptor was obtained from a man aged 45-65 years who had recovered from COVID-19. The CDR3 DNA reads TGCGCCAGCAGCTTGGCTACAGGAACAACCTCCTACGAGCAGTACTTC. This codes for CASSLATGTTSYEQYF.